The clone carrying this TCR beta chain has just one count. Random hexamers primed reverse transcription of about 0.45 to 1 ug RNA. The TCR beta CDR3 was amplified by immunoSEQ multiplex PCR across 54 Vbeta, 13 Jbeta. One entry per CDR3 protein results from TCRdb running MiXCR on the immunoSEQ multiplex PCR reads. Among 78,000 or so distinct CDR3 sequences listed, roughly 95% were seen once. This entry comes from a study of CD8 T cells in Susac syndrome. The CDR3 contains 15 residues. Trimming cost V 6 bases and J 0 bases, with 14 bases left between them. The chain links TRBV12-3 or TRBV12-4 to TRBJ1-2; D remains unclear. The sample consisted of CD8+ T cells from PBMCs. This receptor was taken from a human donor with multiple sclerosis. CDR3 in amino acids: CASSRSSGANYGYTF. The CDR3 nucleotides are TGTGCCAGCAGCCGCTCTTCCGGAGCTAACTATGGCTACACCTTC.